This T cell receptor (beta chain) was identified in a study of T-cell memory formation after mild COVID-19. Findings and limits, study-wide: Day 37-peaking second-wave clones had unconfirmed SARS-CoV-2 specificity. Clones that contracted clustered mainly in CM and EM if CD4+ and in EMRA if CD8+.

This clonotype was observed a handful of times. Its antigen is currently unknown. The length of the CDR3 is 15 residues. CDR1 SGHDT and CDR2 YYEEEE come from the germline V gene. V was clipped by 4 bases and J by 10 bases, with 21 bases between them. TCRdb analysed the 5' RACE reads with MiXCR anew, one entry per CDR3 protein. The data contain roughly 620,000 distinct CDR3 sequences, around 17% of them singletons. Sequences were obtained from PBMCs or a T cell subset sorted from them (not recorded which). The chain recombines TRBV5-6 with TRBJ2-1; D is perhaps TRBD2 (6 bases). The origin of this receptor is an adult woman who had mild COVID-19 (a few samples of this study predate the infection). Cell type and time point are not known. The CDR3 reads CASSRLDSLPREQFF. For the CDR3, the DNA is TGTGCCAGCAGCCGACTAGACTCATTACCCCGGGAGCAGTTCTTC.